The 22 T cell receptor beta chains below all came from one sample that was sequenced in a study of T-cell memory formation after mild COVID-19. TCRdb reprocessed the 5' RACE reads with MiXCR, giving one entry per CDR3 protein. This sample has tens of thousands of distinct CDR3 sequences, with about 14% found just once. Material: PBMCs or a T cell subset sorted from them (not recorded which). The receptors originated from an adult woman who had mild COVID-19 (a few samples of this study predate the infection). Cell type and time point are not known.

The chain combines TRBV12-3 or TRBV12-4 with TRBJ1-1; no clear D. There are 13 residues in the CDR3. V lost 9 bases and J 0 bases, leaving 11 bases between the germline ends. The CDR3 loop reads CASRSELNTEAFF. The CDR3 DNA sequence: TGTGCCAGTAGGAGTGAATTGAACACTGAAGCTTTCTTT.

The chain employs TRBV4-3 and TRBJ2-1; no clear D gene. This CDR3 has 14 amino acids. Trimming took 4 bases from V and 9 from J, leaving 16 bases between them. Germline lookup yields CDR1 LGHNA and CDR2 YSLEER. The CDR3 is CASSRNVAAPEQFF. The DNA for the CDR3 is TGCGCCAGCAGCCGTAACGTGGCGGCTCCTGAGCAGTTCTTC.

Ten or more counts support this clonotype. The DNA of the CDR3 is TGTGCCAGCAGACCGGGCCTGGTGTGGGAGCAGTACTTC. Translation: CASRPGLVWEQYF. The chain is built from TRBV6-6 and TRBJ2-7; no clear D. CDR3 length: 13 amino acids. The V and J ends lost 6 bases and 7 bases respectively, with 16 bases between them. Germline lookup yields CDR1 MNHNY and CDR2 SVGAGI (reference sequence).

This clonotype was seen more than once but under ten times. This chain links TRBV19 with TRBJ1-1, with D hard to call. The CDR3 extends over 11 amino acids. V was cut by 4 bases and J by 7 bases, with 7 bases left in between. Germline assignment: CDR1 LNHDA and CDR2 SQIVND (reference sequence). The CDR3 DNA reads TGTGCCAGTAGTAACCCGGTTGAAGCTTTCTTT. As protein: CASSNPVEAFF.

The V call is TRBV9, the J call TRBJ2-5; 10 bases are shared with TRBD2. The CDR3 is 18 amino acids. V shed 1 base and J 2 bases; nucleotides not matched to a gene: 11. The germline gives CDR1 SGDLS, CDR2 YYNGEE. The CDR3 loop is CASSVNEAGGPAQETQYF. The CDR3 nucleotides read TGTGCCAGCAGCGTAAACGAAGCGGGAGGGCCGGCTCAAGAGACCCAGTACTTC. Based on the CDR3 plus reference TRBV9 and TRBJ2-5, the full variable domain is DSGVTQTPKHLITATGQRVTLRCSPRSGDLSVYWYQQSLDQGLQFLIQYYNGEERAKGNILERFSAQQFPDLHSELNLSSLELGDSALYFCASSVNEAGGPAQETQYFGPGTRLLVL.

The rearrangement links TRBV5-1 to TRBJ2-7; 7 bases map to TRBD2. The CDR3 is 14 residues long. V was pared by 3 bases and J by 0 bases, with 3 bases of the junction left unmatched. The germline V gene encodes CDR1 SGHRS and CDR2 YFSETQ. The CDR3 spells CASSSAGVSYEQYF. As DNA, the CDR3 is TGCGCCAGCAGCTCCGCGGGGGTCTCCTACGAGCAGTACTTC.

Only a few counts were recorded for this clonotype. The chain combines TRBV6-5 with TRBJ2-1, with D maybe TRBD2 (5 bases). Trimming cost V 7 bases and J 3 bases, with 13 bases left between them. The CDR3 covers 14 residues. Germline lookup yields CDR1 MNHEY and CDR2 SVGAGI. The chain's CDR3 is CASTEGSGYNEQFF. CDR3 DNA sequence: TGTGCCAGCACCGAAGGAAGCGGCTACAATGAGCAGTTCTTC.

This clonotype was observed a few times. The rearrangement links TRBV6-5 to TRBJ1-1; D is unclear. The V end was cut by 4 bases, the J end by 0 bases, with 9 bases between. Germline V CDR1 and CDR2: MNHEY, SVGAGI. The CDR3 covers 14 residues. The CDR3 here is CASSSDGVNTEAFF. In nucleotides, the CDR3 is TGTGCCAGCAGTTCGGATGGTGTGAACACTGAAGCTTTCTTT.

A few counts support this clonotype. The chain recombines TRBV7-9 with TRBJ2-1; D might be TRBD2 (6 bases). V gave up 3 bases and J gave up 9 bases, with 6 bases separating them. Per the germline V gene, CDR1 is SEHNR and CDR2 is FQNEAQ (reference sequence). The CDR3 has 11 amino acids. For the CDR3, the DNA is TGTGCCAGCAGCTTCGGGGGTGAGCAGTTCTTC. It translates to CASSFGGEQFF.

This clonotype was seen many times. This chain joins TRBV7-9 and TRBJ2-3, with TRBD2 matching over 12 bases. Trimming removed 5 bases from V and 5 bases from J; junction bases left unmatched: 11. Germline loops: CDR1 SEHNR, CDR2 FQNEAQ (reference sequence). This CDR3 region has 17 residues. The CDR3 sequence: CASSRLPPGLAGDTQYF. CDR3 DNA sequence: TGTGCCAGCAGCCGCTTACCTCCGGGACTAGCGGGAGATACGCAGTATTTT.

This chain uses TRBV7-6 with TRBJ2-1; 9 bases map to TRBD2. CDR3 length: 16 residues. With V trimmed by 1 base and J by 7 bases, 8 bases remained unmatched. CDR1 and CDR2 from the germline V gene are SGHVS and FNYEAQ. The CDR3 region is CASSLVDAGGPNEQFF. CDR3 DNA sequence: TGTGCCAGCAGCTTAGTTGATGCGGGAGGGCCGAATGAGCAGTTCTTC.

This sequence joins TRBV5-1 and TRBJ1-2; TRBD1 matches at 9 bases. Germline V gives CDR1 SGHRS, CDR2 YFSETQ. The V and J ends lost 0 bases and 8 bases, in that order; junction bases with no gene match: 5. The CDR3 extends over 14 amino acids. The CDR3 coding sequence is TGCGCCAGCAGCTTGGCCGGACAGGGGCGAGGCTACACCTTC. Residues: CASSLAGQGRGYTF.

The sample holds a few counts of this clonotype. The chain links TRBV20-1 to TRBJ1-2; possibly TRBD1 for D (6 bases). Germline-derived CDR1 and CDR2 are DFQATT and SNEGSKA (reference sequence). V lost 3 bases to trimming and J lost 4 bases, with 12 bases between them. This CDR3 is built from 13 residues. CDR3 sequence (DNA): TGCAGTGCTAGGGACAAACAGGGCTATGGCTACACCTTC. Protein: CSARDKQGYGYTF.

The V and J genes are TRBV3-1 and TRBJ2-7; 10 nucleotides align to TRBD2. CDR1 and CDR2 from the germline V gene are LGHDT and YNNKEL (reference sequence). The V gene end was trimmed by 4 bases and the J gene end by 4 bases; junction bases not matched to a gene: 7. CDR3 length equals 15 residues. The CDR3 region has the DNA TGTGCCAGCAGCCGAGATAGCGGGGGGTGGTACGAGCAGTACTTC. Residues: CASSRDSGGWYEQYF.

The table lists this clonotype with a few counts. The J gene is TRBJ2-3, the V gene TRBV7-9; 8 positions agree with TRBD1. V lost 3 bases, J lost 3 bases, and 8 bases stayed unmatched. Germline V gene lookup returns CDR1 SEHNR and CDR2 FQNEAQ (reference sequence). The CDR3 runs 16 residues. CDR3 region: CASSLRTGWVTDTQYF. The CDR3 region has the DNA TGTGCCAGCAGCTTGCGGACAGGGTGGGTAACAGATACGCAGTATTTT. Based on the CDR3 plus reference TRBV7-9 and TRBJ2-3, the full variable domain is DTGVSQNPRHKITKRGQNVTFRCDPISEHNRLYWYRQTLGQGPEFLTYFQNEAQLEKSRLLSDRFSAERPKGSFSTLEIQRTEQGDSAMYLCASSLRTGWVTDTQYFGPGTRLTVL.

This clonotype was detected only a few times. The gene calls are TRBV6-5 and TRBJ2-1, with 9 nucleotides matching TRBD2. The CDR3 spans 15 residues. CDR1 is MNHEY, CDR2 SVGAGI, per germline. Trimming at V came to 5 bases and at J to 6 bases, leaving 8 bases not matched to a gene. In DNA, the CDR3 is TGTGCCAGCAGTCTCTTAGGCGGGGGGGTCAATGAGCAGTTCTTC. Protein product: CASSLLGGGVNEQFF.

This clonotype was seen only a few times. CDR3 in amino acids: CASSQDQGTPGYGYTF. CDR3 coding DNA: TGCGCCAGCAGCCAAGATCAAGGAACCCCCGGCTATGGCTACACCTTC. V gene TRBV4-1 combines with J gene TRBJ1-2, with D hard to call. Germline loops: CDR1 MGHRA, CDR2 YSYEKL. Trimming cost V 0 bases and J 4 bases, with 15 bases left between them. This CDR3 is built from 16 residues.

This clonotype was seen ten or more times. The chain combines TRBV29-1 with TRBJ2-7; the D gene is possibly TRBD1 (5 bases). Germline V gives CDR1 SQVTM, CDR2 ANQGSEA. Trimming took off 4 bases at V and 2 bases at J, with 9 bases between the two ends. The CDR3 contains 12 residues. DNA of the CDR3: TGCAGCGTTGCTGACAGAGCCTACGAGCAGTACTTC. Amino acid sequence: CSVADRAYEQYF.

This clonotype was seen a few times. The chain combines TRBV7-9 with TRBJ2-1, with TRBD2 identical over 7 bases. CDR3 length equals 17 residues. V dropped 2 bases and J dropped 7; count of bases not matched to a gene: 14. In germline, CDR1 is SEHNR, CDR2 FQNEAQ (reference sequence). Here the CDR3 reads CASSLLWAGVASNEQFF. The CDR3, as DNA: TGTGCCAGCAGCTTATTATGGGCGGGAGTGGCAAGTAATGAGCAGTTCTTC.

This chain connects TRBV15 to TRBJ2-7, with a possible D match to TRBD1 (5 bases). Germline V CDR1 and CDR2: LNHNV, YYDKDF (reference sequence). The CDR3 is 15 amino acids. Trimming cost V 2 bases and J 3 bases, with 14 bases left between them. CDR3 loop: CATSRPGQGLYEQYF. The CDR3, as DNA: TGTGCCACCAGCAGACCGGGCCAGGGTCTCTACGAGCAGTACTTC.

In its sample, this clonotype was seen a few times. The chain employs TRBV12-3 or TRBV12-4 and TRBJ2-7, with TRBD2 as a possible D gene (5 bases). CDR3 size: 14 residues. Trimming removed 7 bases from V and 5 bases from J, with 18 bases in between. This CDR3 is CASTLSYRADEQYF. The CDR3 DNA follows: TGTGCCAGCACCCTGTCCTACCGAGCGGACGAGCAGTACTTC.

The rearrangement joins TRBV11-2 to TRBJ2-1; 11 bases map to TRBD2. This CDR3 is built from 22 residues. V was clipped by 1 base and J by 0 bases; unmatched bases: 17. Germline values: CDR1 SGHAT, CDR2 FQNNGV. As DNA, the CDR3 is TGTGCCAGCAGCTTAGTTGATTGGTCGGGACTAGCGGTTATGAGCTCCTACAATGAGCAGTTCTTC. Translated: CASSLVDWSGLAVMSSYNEQFF.